These 25 T cell receptor beta chains originate from one sample sequenced in a study of blood T cell repertoires in COVID-19. This table comes from immunoSEQ multiplex PCR, and its TCRdb copy is limited to in-frame clones, with some not included. The sample includes some 150,000 clones, 70% to 90% of them seen just once. Sequenced material: peripheral blood. Receptor source: a woman aged 65 to 85 with acute or convalescent COVID-19.

The chain combines TRBV18 with TRBJ2-1, with TRBD2 matching 10 bases. Germline V lookup: CDR1 KGHSH, CDR2 LQKENI. V was clipped by 3 bases and J by 8 bases; unmatched bases: 7. This CDR3 contains 15 residues. The CDR3 protein is CASSPLSGGYHEQFF. CDR3 coding DNA: TGTGCCAGCTCACCCCTTAGCGGGGGGTACCATGAGCAGTTCTTC.

The chain couples TRBV18 to TRBJ2-7; 10 nucleotides agree with TRBD2. The CDR3 runs to 16 residues. Per the germline V gene, CDR1 is KGHSH and CDR2 is LQKENI. Trimming at V came to 1 base and at J to 1 base, leaving 4 bases not matched to a gene. This CDR3 reads CASSPQRTSGSYEQYF. The CDR3 DNA reads as TGTGCCAGCTCACCACAGAGGACTAGCGGTTCCTACGAGCAGTACTTC.

V usage is TRBV7-9 and J usage is TRBJ1-2, with unresolved D. Germline CDR1 is SEHNR and CDR2 is FQNEAQ (reference sequence). The germline V and J ends were trimmed by 2 bases and 5 bases, with 15 bases remaining between them. The CDR3 consists of 15 residues. The CDR3 reads CASSLTSRLGYGYTF. DNA of the CDR3: TGTGCCAGCAGCTTAACGTCCAGGTTAGGATATGGCTACACCTTC.

This chain uses TRBV6-5 with TRBJ2-2; D gene ambiguous. The germline V gene encodes CDR1 MNHEY and CDR2 SVGAGI. Deletions cut 5 bases from V and 4 bases from J, with 14 bases between. The CDR3 contains 15 residues. CDR3 amino acids: CASSTGSYPTGELFF. The CDR3 region has the DNA TGTGCCAGCAGTACCGGGTCCTACCCCACCGGGGAGCTGTTTTTT.

The chain uses TRBV24-1 and TRBJ1-5; 11 bases are a match to TRBD1. This CDR3 contains 15 residues. CDR1 is KGHDR, CDR2 SFDVKD, per germline. J lost 4 bases, V lost 6 bases, and 4 bases had no gene match. The CDR3 protein is CATSIGTGGNQPQHF. DNA of the CDR3: TGTGCCACCAGTATTGGGACAGGGGGGAATCAGCCCCAGCATTTT.

This clone was recorded only once. The rearrangement uses TRBV6-2 or TRBV6-3 and TRBJ1-1; possible D gene TRBD1, 5 bases. Trimming shortened V by 2 bases and J by 4 bases, and 17 bases separated the two germline ends. This CDR3 has 16 residues. CDR1 and CDR2 from the germline V gene are MNHEY and SVGEGT. This CDR3 reads CASSYGPGKWGTEAFF. In DNA form, the CDR3 reads TGTGCCAGCAGTTACGGGCCAGGGAAGTGGGGCACTGAAGCTTTCTTT.

The chain links TRBV5-6 to TRBJ2-5, with no clear D. The CDR3 spans 13 residues. Germline CDR1 reads SGHDT; CDR2 reads YYEEEE. V lost 0 bases and J lost 3, with 6 bases in between. CDR3 nucleotide sequence: TGTGCCAGCAGCTTGGGATCGGAAGAGACCCAGTACTTC. This gives the protein CASSLGSEETQYF.

The chain links TRBV18 to TRBJ1-1; no definite D call. The germline gives CDR1 KGHSH, CDR2 LQKENI. Trimming took off 2 bases at V and 1 base at J, with 8 bases between the two ends. CDR3 length: 14 amino acids. The CDR3 region is CASSPFPSNTEAFF. The CDR3 coding sequence is TGTGCCAGCTCACCATTCCCGTCGAACACTGAAGCTTTCTTT.

V usage is TRBV4-2 and J usage is TRBJ2-3; TRBD2 agrees at 12 bases. V lost 3 bases to trimming and J lost 1 base; unmatched junction nucleotides: 5. Looked up from germline, CDR1 is LGHNA and CDR2 is YNFKEQ. The CDR3 consists of 17 residues. CDR3 region: CASSQWTSGERTDTQYF. DNA for the CDR3: TGTGCCAGCAGCCAGTGGACTAGCGGGGAGCGCACAGATACGCAGTATTTT.

The V and J genes are TRBV6-5 and TRBJ2-2, with 11 nucleotides matching TRBD1. Germline assignment: CDR1 MNHEY and CDR2 SVGAGI. The CDR3 is 15 amino acids. With V trimmed by 5 bases and J by 7 bases, 6 bases remained unmatched. CDR3 DNA sequence: TGTGCCAGCAGTCCGGACAGGGGGCCCATCGGGGAGCTGTTTTTT. Its protein product is CASSPDRGPIGELFF.

V and J are TRBV10-3 and TRBJ1-2, with 7 bases that match TRBD1. Germline V gene data show CDR1 as ENHRY and CDR2 as SYGVKD. This CDR3 has 17 residues. V gave up 5 bases and J gave up 3 bases; unmatched junction bases: 15. This CDR3 reads CAISNPGTAFRHYGYTF. The CDR3 DNA reads as TGTGCCATCAGTAATCCCGGGACAGCCTTTCGGCACTATGGCTACACCTTC.

This chain links TRBV4-2 with TRBJ2-2; no definite D call. The CDR3 is made up of 12 amino acids. Deletions cut 4 bases from V and 7 bases from J, with 7 bases between. The germline V gene encodes CDR1 LGHNA and CDR2 YNFKEQ. CDR3 amino acids: CASSPSSGELFF. CDR3 DNA: TGTGCCAGCAGCCCCTCTAGCGGGGAGCTGTTTTTT.

This chain links TRBV5-1 with TRBJ2-7; D gene unclear. V dropped 3 bases and J dropped 2 bases, with 6 bases sitting between them. The CDR3 sequence is 12 residues long. The germline gives CDR1 SGHRS, CDR2 YFSETQ. CDR3 protein: CASSSPTYEQYF. For the CDR3, the DNA is TGCGCCAGCAGCTCTCCTACCTACGAGCAGTACTTC.

Only one count was recorded for this clone. The chain employs TRBV9 and TRBJ1-2; weak D call: TRBD1 (6 bases). V gave up 3 bases and J gave up 4 bases, with 10 bases separating them. Germline CDR1 is SGDLS and CDR2 is YYNGEE. This CDR3 spans 13 amino acids. CDR3 sequence reads: CASSEQGSYGYTF. For the CDR3, the DNA is TGTGCCAGCAGCGAACAGGGTAGCTATGGCTACACCTTC.

The chain uses TRBV6-2 or TRBV6-3 and TRBJ1-6; 10 bases line up with TRBD1. After removal of 2 bases from V and 10 bases from J, the junction contained 5 bases not matched to a gene. This CDR3 has 15 amino acids. The V gene's germline CDR1 is MNHEY and CDR2 SVGEGT. CDR3 coding DNA: TGTGCCAGCAGTTACGGACAGGGGGTGTTCTCACCCCTCCACTTT. Protein: CASSYGQGVFSPLHF.

This rearrangement joins TRBV18 to TRBJ2-5, with TRBD2 matching over 9 bases. The CDR3 consists of 16 residues. Germline values: CDR1 KGHSH, CDR2 LQKENI. The J segment lost 7 bases and the V segment lost 3 bases, leaving 12 bases of the junction unmatched. The CDR3: CASSPPSGDHQRTQYF. DNA for the CDR3: TGTGCCAGCTCACCGCCTAGCGGGGACCACCAACGGACCCAGTACTTC.

The chain recombines TRBV7-3 with TRBJ2-7, with TRBD2 as a possible D gene (7 bases). The CDR3 length is 15 residues. CDR1 is SGHTA, CDR2 FQGTGA, per germline. Between the trimmed V and J ends, which lost 5 bases and 3 bases, there was a span of 17 bases. CDR3: CASSPGGGRYYEQYF. As DNA, the CDR3 is TGTGCCAGCAGCCCTGGGGGGGGCAGATACTACGAGCAGTACTTC. The variable domain in full, with the rest retrieved from reference TRBV7-3 and TRBJ2-7, is GAGVSQTPSNKVTEKGKYVELRCDPISGHTALYWYRQSLGQGPEFLIYFQGTGAADDSGLPNDRFFAVRPEGSVSTLKIQRTERGDSAVYLCASSPGGGRYYEQYFGPGTRLTVT.

This clone was recorded once. V usage is TRBV28 and J usage is TRBJ2-3; no firm D call. Germline CDR1 reads MDHEN; CDR2 reads SYDVKM. CDR3 size: 12 residues. Trimming removed 5 bases at V and 7 bases at J, with 10 bases between. CDR3 protein: CASSDNTHTQYF. The CDR3, as DNA: TGTGCCAGCAGTGACAACACGCATACGCAGTATTTT.

The DNA of the CDR3 is TGTGCCACTGGGGGAACAGGGGTAGCCCAGCATTTT. This codes for CATGGTGVAQHF. The rearrangement uses TRBV6-6 and TRBJ1-5; 7 positions match TRBD1. The CDR3 has 12 amino acids. The V segment lost 10 bases and the J segment 11 bases; nucleotides outside the gene matches: 11. The germline CDR1 and CDR2 sequences are MNHNY and SVGAGI (reference sequence).

This clone is a singleton in its sample. The chain recombines TRBV19 with TRBJ1-1, with 8 positions matching TRBD1. The ends lost 3 bases at V and 6 bases at J; junction bases unmatched: 6. Per germline, CDR1 LNHDA and CDR2 SQIVND (reference sequence). The CDR3 has 14 residues. This chain's CDR3 is CASSMRTGLAEAFF. The CDR3 DNA sequence: TGTGCCAGTAGTATGAGGACAGGGTTGGCTGAAGCTTTCTTT.

This sequence joins TRBV9 and TRBJ1-1; tentatively, D is TRBD1 (6 bases). The CDR3 has 17 residues. V was cut by 3 bases and J by 1 base, with 19 bases left in between. The germline V gene has CDR1 SGDLS and CDR2 YYNGEE. The CDR3 region is CASSGVTGIFWNTEAFF. The CDR3 region has the DNA TGTGCCAGCAGCGGAGTTACAGGGATCTTTTGGAACACTGAAGCTTTCTTT.

The chain employs TRBV28 and TRBJ1-1; D is unresolved. This CDR3 has 12 amino acids. Trimming took 6 bases from V and 7 from J, leaving 12 bases between them. Germline loops: CDR1 MDHEN, CDR2 SYDVKM. CDR3 coding DNA: TGTGCCAGCAGCTTGGCGGTACATGAAGCTTTCTTT. The encoded protein is CASSLAVHEAFF.

V and J are TRBV21-1 and TRBJ1-3; the DNA was not compared with TRBD1, the D call given in the table. TRBV21-1 is a known pseudogene. This CDR3 is 16 amino acids long. DNA for the CDR3: TGTGCCAGCAGCAAAGTAGGGGCAGGGGAAGGAAACACCATATATTTT. Its translation: CASSKVGAGEGNTIYF.

The chain recombines TRBV6-1 with TRBJ1-2; D ambiguous. The V gene lost 3 bases and the J gene lost 2 bases, with 13 bases spanning the gap. The CDR3 spans 15 residues. The germline gives CDR1 MNHNS, CDR2 SASEGT. The CDR3 region is CASSDKHHTNYGYTF. The CDR3 nucleotides read TGTGCCAGCAGTGACAAGCACCATACGAACTATGGCTACACCTTC.

The rearrangement joins TRBV2 to TRBJ2-3, with 7 bases identical to TRBD2. Germline V gene data show CDR1 as SNHLY and CDR2 as FYNNEI. This CDR3 spans 17 amino acids. Trimming removed 4 bases from V and 1 base from J; junction bases left unmatched: 11. The CDR3 DNA follows: TGTGCCAGCAGTGGCCAGCGGGGCTCCGTAGGCACAGATACGCAGTATTTT. Protein sequence: CASSGQRGSVGTDTQYF.